Listed below are T cell receptor beta chains from one sample, sequenced in a study of blood T cell repertoires in COVID-19. TCRdb's copy holds only in-frame clones and misses some; the assay was immunoSEQ multiplex PCR. Among about 250,000 clones listed, about 88% were seen once. Sample: PBMCs or T cells enriched from blood (not recorded which). The source of these receptors is a woman aged 45-59 years who had recovered from COVID-19. CDR3s include the opening cysteine and the closing phenylalanine or tryptophan. The order of the fields is J gene, D gene, clone size, V gene, CDR3 protein, CDR3 DNA. D genes are given only for firm matches. Some rows have no size entry. The others give once, few or many, or a class for an expanded clone.

j_call: TRBJ2-3; d_call: TRBD2; clone_size: few; v_call: TRBV7-8; cdr3_aa: CASRSTGTSGRRVGDTQYF; cdr3_nt: TGTGCCAGCCGATCGACGGGGACTAGCGGGAGGCGAGTTGGAGATACGCAGTATTTT
j_call: TRBJ2-7; d_call: TRBD2; clone_size: .; v_call: TRBV10-3; cdr3_aa: CAISESGTSASYEQYF; cdr3_nt: TGTGCCATCAGTGAGTCGGGGACTAGCGCTTCCTACGAGCAGTACTTC
j_call: TRBJ1-5; d_call: .; clone_size: .; v_call: TRBV2; cdr3_aa: CASLNYYSNQPQHF; cdr3_nt: TGTGCCAGCCTCAACTACTATAGCAATCAGCCCCAGCATTTT
j_call: TRBJ2-2; d_call: TRBD1; clone_size: once; v_call: TRBV5-5; cdr3_aa: CASSLGTGVLTGELFF; cdr3_nt: TGTGCCAGCAGCTTGGGGACAGGGGTTTTGACCGGGGAGCTGTTTTTT
j_call: TRBJ1-3; d_call: .; clone_size: .; v_call: TRBV28; cdr3_aa: CASSGDYSGNTIYF; cdr3_nt: TGTGCCAGCAGCGGAGACTACTCTGGAAACACCATATATTTT
j_call: TRBJ2-2; d_call: TRBD1; clone_size: .; v_call: TRBV7-9; cdr3_aa: CASSLGGQRGSGELFF; cdr3_nt: TGTGCCAGCAGCTTAGGGGGACAGAGAGGATCCGGGGAGCTGTTTTTT
j_call: TRBJ1-1; d_call: TRBD1; clone_size: .; v_call: TRBV2; cdr3_aa: CASKGDRGYLNTEAFF; cdr3_nt: TGTGCCAGCAAAGGGGACAGGGGCTACCTGAACACTGAAGCTTTCTTT
j_call: TRBJ2-7; d_call: TRBD2; clone_size: .; v_call: TRBV5-6; cdr3_aa: CASSLTSGGDYEQYF; cdr3_nt: TGTGCCAGCAGCTTAACTAGCGGGGGAGACTACGAGCAGTACTTC
j_call: TRBJ2-2; d_call: TRBD2; clone_size: .; v_call: TRBV5-1; cdr3_aa: CASSLGAGVNTGELFF; cdr3_nt: TGCGCCAGCAGCCTGGGAGCGGGAGTGAACACCGGGGAGCTGTTTTTT
j_call: TRBJ2-5; d_call: .; clone_size: .; v_call: TRBV18; cdr3_aa: CASSPGLRETQYF; cdr3_nt: TGTGCCAGCTCACCGGGACTGAGAGAGACCCAGTACTTC
j_call: TRBJ1-5; d_call: .; clone_size: .; v_call: TRBV19; cdr3_aa: CASSITLGGQGLQHF; cdr3_nt: TGTGCCAGTAGTATAACCCTCGGGGGGCAGGGCCTCCAGCATTTT
j_call: TRBJ1-3; d_call: .; clone_size: once; v_call: TRBV7-3; cdr3_aa: CASSLSPGENTIYF; cdr3_nt: TGTGCCAGCAGCTTAAGTCCAGGGGAAAACACCATATATTTT
j_call: TRBJ2-7; d_call: TRBD1; clone_size: once; v_call: TRBV7-9; cdr3_aa: CASSIPGQGSYEQYF; cdr3_nt: TGTGCCAGCAGCATACCGGGACAGGGATCCTACGAGCAGTACTTC
j_call: TRBJ2-2; d_call: .; clone_size: .; v_call: TRBV19; cdr3_aa: CASSSQGGSTGELFF; cdr3_nt: TGTGCCAGTAGTAGCCAAGGGGGATCCACCGGGGAGCTGTTTTTT
j_call: TRBJ2-2; d_call: .; clone_size: large; v_call: TRBV7-9; cdr3_aa: CASSLSTGELFF; cdr3_nt: TGTGCCAGCAGCTTGAGCACCGGGGAGCTGTTTTTT
j_call: TRBJ2-1; d_call: .; clone_size: .; v_call: TRBV24-1; cdr3_aa: CATSDALYEQFF; cdr3_nt: TGTGCCACCAGTGATGCCCTCTACGAGCAGTTCTTC
j_call: TRBJ2-3; d_call: TRBD2; clone_size: .; v_call: TRBV30; cdr3_aa: CAWSRGGGSDTQYF; cdr3_nt: TGTGCCTGGAGTCGGGGGGGTGGGTCAGATACGCAGTATTTT
j_call: TRBJ2-1; d_call: TRBD1; clone_size: .; v_call: TRBV6-5; cdr3_aa: CASSYRTGGNEQFF; cdr3_nt: TGTGCCAGCAGTTATAGGACAGGGGGCAATGAGCAGTTCTTC
j_call: TRBJ2-7; d_call: TRBD1; clone_size: .; v_call: TRBV10-2; cdr3_aa: CASTQRQGYEQYF; cdr3_nt: TGCGCCAGTACCCAGCGACAGGGCTACGAGCAGTACTTC
j_call: TRBJ1-2; d_call: .; clone_size: .; v_call: TRBV11-2; cdr3_aa: CASSVDSNYGYTF; cdr3_nt: TGTGCCAGCAGCGTGGACAGCAACTATGGCTACACCTTC
j_call: TRBJ2-1; d_call: TRBD1; clone_size: .; v_call: TRBV4-3; cdr3_aa: CASSRAVQGAVYNEQFF; cdr3_nt: TGCGCCAGCAGCCGGGCTGTACAGGGGGCGGTTTACAATGAGCAGTTCTTC
j_call: TRBJ1-5; d_call: .; clone_size: .; v_call: TRBV23-1; cdr3_aa: CASSQSRVSNQPQHF; cdr3_nt: TGCGCCAGCAGTCAATCGAGGGTTAGCAATCAGCCCCAGCATTTT
j_call: TRBJ2-7; d_call: .; clone_size: .; v_call: TRBV6-6; cdr3_aa: CASSDSYEQYF; cdr3_nt: TGTGCCAGCTCTGACAGCTACGAGCAGTACTTC
j_call: TRBJ2-3; d_call: TRBD2; clone_size: .; v_call: TRBV20-1; cdr3_aa: CSASSGLKKGTDTQYF; cdr3_nt: TGCAGTGCTAGTAGCGGGCTAAAGAAGGGTACAGATACGCAGTATTTT
j_call: TRBJ2-3; d_call: TRBD2; clone_size: .; v_call: TRBV7-3; cdr3_aa: CASSPTSGGTDTQYF; cdr3_nt: TGTGCCAGCAGCCCGACTAGCGGAGGCACAGATACGCAGTATTTT
j_call: TRBJ2-3; d_call: .; clone_size: .; v_call: TRBV28; cdr3_aa: CASSLSPGSTDTQYF; cdr3_nt: TGTGCCAGCAGTTTATCTCCGGGGAGCACAGATACGCAGTATTTT
j_call: TRBJ2-1; d_call: TRBD2; clone_size: .; v_call: TRBV6-5; cdr3_aa: CASSMGLAELNEQFF; cdr3_nt: TGTGCCAGCAGTATGGGACTAGCGGAGCTCAATGAGCAGTTCTTC
j_call: TRBJ1-5; d_call: TRBD1; clone_size: .; v_call: TRBV19; cdr3_aa: CASSIGGQGNNQPQHF; cdr3_nt: TGTGCCAGTAGTATTGGAGGACAGGGAAACAATCAGCCCCAGCATTTT
j_call: TRBJ2-5; d_call: .; clone_size: .; v_call: TRBV5-1; cdr3_aa: CASSGREKHETQYF; cdr3_nt: TGCGCCAGCAGCGGTAGGGAGAAGCACGAGACCCAGTACTTC
j_call: TRBJ1-1; d_call: .; clone_size: .; v_call: TRBV6-4; cdr3_aa: CASSDSGGEAFF; cdr3_nt: TGTGCCAGCAGTGACTCCGGCGGAGAAGCTTTCTTT
j_call: TRBJ2-3; d_call: .; clone_size: once; v_call: TRBV5-1; cdr3_aa: CASSSGYNTDTQYF; cdr3_nt: TGCGCCAGCAGCTCGGGGTATAACACAGATACGCAGTATTTT
j_call: TRBJ1-2; d_call: .; clone_size: .; v_call: TRBV11-1; cdr3_aa: CASSLSLQGDGYTF; cdr3_nt: TGTGCCAGCAGCTTATCACTACAGGGAGATGGCTACACCTTC
j_call: TRBJ1-1; d_call: .; clone_size: .; v_call: TRBV7-3; cdr3_aa: CASMGHSNTEAFF; cdr3_nt: TGTGCCAGCATGGGACATTCTAACACTGAAGCTTTCTTT
j_call: TRBJ1-1; d_call: TRBD1; clone_size: .; v_call: TRBV18; cdr3_aa: CASSPQQGEAFF; cdr3_nt: TGTGCCAGCTCACCACAACAGGGGGAAGCTTTCTTT
j_call: TRBJ1-2; d_call: .; clone_size: .; v_call: TRBV18; cdr3_aa: CASSPTGQGGYTF; cdr3_nt: TGTGCCAGCTCACCAACAGGACAAGGCGGCTACACCTTC
j_call: TRBJ1-1; d_call: .; clone_size: once; v_call: TRBV4-2; cdr3_aa: CASSQVMGRGAQAFF; cdr3_nt: TGTGCCAGCAGCCAAGTAATGGGCCGGGGGGCCCAAGCTTTCTTT
j_call: TRBJ2-7; d_call: TRBD1; clone_size: .; v_call: TRBV29-1; cdr3_aa: CSVRLTGGHEQYF; cdr3_nt: TGCAGCGTCCGACTGACAGGGGGCCACGAGCAGTACTTC
j_call: TRBJ2-5; d_call: TRBD2; clone_size: once; v_call: TRBV5-4; cdr3_aa: CASSFGGSGQETQYF; cdr3_nt: TGTGCCAGCAGCTTTGGCGGGAGTGGTCAAGAGACCCAGTACTTC
j_call: TRBJ1-5; d_call: .; clone_size: .; v_call: TRBV10-3; cdr3_aa: CAISAELGQPQHF; cdr3_nt: TGTGCCATCAGTGCGGAGCTGGGTCAGCCCCAGCATTTT
j_call: TRBJ1-2; d_call: TRBD1; clone_size: once; v_call: TRBV5-1; cdr3_aa: CASSFTGTGDSVGGYTF; cdr3_nt: TGCGCCAGCAGCTTCACCGGGACAGGAGACTCCGTGGGTGGCTACACCTTC
j_call: TRBJ2-7; d_call: .; clone_size: .; v_call: TRBV7-9; cdr3_aa: CASSLREYFYEQYF; cdr3_nt: TGTGCCAGCAGCTTAAGGGAGTATTTCTACGAGCAGTACTTC
j_call: TRBJ2-7; d_call: .; clone_size: .; v_call: TRBV30; cdr3_aa: CAWSRSDYEQYF; cdr3_nt: TGTGCCTGGAGTCGGAGTGACTACGAGCAGTACTTC
j_call: TRBJ2-7; d_call: TRBD2; clone_size: few; v_call: TRBV6-1; cdr3_aa: CASSEVGASGYSYEQYF; cdr3_nt: TGTGCCAGCAGTGAAGTCGGTGCTAGCGGATATTCCTACGAGCAGTACTTC
j_call: TRBJ2-7; d_call: TRBD1; clone_size: .; v_call: TRBV9; cdr3_aa: CASSARLGTGLLEQYF; cdr3_nt: TGTGCCAGCAGCGCCCGGTTGGGGACAGGGCTCCTCGAGCAGTACTTC
j_call: TRBJ1-3; d_call: .; clone_size: .; v_call: TRBV28; cdr3_aa: CASRGGGVRSGNTIYF; cdr3_nt: TGTGCCAGCCGCGGTGGAGGGGTGCGTTCTGGAAACACCATATATTTT
j_call: TRBJ2-1; d_call: TRBD2; clone_size: .; v_call: TRBV2; cdr3_aa: CASRRLAGGSYNEQFF; cdr3_nt: TGTGCCAGCAGAAGACTAGCGGGAGGGTCTTACAATGAGCAGTTCTTC
j_call: TRBJ1-3; d_call: TRBD1; clone_size: .; v_call: TRBV5-1; cdr3_aa: CASSRDSSGNTIYF; cdr3_nt: TGCGCCAGCAGCAGGGACAGCTCTGGAAACACCATATATTTT
j_call: TRBJ2-3; d_call: .; clone_size: .; v_call: TRBV7-9; cdr3_aa: CASSPGLQLTDTQYF; cdr3_nt: TGTGCCAGCAGCCCGGGACTGCAACTTACAGATACGCAGTATTTT
j_call: TRBJ1-6; d_call: .; clone_size: .; v_call: TRBV6-2/TRBV6-3; cdr3_aa: CASSYSILESPLHF; cdr3_nt: TGTGCCAGCAGTTACTCGATATTAGAATCACCCCTCCACTTT
j_call: TRBJ1-2; d_call: TRBD1; clone_size: .; v_call: TRBV3-1/TRBV3-2; cdr3_aa: CASSQVRGGAGGYTF; cdr3_nt: TGTGCCAGCAGCCAAGTTCGAGGGGGCGCCGGTGGCTACACCTTC
j_call: TRBJ2-7; d_call: TRBD1; clone_size: .; v_call: TRBV7-3; cdr3_aa: CASSSGTGPGEQYF; cdr3_nt: TGTGCCAGCTCCTCCGGGACAGGGCCCGGCGAGCAGTACTTC
j_call: TRBJ1-2; d_call: .; clone_size: .; v_call: TRBV3-1/TRBV3-2; cdr3_aa: CASSQVFGYTF; cdr3_nt: TGTGCCAGCAGCCAAGTCTTTGGCTACACCTTC
j_call: TRBJ1-4; d_call: TRBD1; clone_size: .; v_call: TRBV28; cdr3_aa: CASTPDRGHDKLFF; cdr3_nt: TGTGCCAGCACCCCGGACAGGGGGCACGATAAACTGTTTTTT
j_call: TRBJ1-4; d_call: .; clone_size: .; v_call: TRBV12-3/TRBV12-4; cdr3_aa: CASSRGEKLFF; cdr3_nt: TGTGCCAGCAGTCGGGGGGAAAAACTGTTTTTT